This TCR beta chain was retrieved from a study of T cell responses to AZD1222 COVID-19 vaccine. Clones were sequenced by immunoSEQ multiplex PCR, and TCRdb holds only the in-frame ones, with some missing. Of more than 95,000 clones in the sample, approximately 89% were seen once. The CDR3 runs to 13 residues. The germline CDR1 and CDR2 sequences are LNHDA and SQIVND (reference sequence). Trimming removed 8 bases at V and 0 bases at J, with 8 bases between. Study findings and constraints: The sample set comprised mostly white British donors with more females, and clonal diversity was possibly underestimated.

A remark on this clone: What it binds is unknown.

The sequencing used peripheral blood, collected 28 days after the second dose of the MenACWY control vaccine. The sequence derives from an adult who received the MenACWY meningococcal vaccine as a control. This chain joins TRBV19 and TRBJ2-1, with D uncertain. The CDR3 DNA reads as TGTGCCAGTGCGATTAGCTCCTACAATGAGCAGTTCTTC. It encodes CASAISSYNEQFF.